One TCR beta chain is described in this entry. Antigen specificity is unknown. This entry is derived from a study of cytomegalovirus exposure and HLA in healthy donors. The study's findings and limits: First-cohort TCR clusters were later found to tend to co-occur in the 120 validation repertoires. In vitro data verified a few CMV-associated chains as specific for CMV antigens.

The donors were part of the validation cohort, which consisted of under 150 subjects and was separate from the first cohort of under 750 subjects. After removal of 1 base from V and 5 bases from J, the junction contained 8 bases not matched to a gene. The CDR3 is 17 amino acids. Looked up from germline, CDR1 is SGHVS and CDR2 is FQNEAQ. Clones were sequenced by immunoSEQ multiplex PCR, and TCRdb holds only the in-frame ones, with some missing. Of 90,000 to 150,000 clones detected, about 85% appear once; the ten largest clones hold about 4.4%. Sequenced sample: PBMCs. The chain links TRBV7-8 to TRBJ2-3; 11 bases map to TRBD1. The clonotype was recovered from a man younger than 35 in good health and CMV-seropositive. In DNA form, the CDR3 reads TGTGCCAGCAGCTTAGGCTACGGACAGGGGGCCGGAGATACGCAGTATTTT. Encoded protein: CASSLGYGQGAGDTQYF.